This T cell receptor (beta chain) appears in the sequencing data of a study of T-cell memory formation after mild COVID-19. Germline CDR1 reads SEHNR; CDR2 reads FQNEAQ (reference sequence). V gave up 5 bases and J gave up 2 bases; unmatched junction bases: 9. The CDR3 has 16 residues. This clonotype has more than one count but fewer than ten. One entry per CDR3 protein results from TCRdb running MiXCR on the 5' RACE reads. Here the sample spans 470,000 or so distinct CDR3 sequences, more than 15% being singletons. The sequenced material came from PBMCs or a T cell subset sorted from them (not recorded which). This sequence joins TRBV7-9 and TRBJ2-5; 9 nucleotides agree with TRBD2. This clonotype originated in a man aged 18 to 35 who had mild COVID-19 (a few samples of this study predate the infection). Cell type and time point are not known. CDR3 sequence reads: CASSPPRLAGQETQYF. In nucleotides, the CDR3 is TGTGCCAGCAGCCCCCCTCGGCTAGCGGGGCAAGAGACCCAGTACTTC.